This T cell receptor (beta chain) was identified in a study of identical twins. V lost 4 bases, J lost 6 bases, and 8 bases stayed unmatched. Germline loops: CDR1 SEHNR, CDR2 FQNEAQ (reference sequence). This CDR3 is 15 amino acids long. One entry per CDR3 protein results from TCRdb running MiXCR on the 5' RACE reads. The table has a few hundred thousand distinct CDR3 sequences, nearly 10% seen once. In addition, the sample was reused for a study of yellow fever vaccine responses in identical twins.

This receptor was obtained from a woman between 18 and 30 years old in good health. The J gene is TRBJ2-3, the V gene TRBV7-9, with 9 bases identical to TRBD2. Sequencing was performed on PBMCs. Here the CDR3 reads CASSSVGLAPDTQYF. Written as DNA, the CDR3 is TGTGCCAGCAGCTCTGTGGGACTAGCTCCGGATACGCAGTATTTT. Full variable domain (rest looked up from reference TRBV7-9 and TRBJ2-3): DTGVSQNPRHKITKRGQNVTFRCDPISEHNRLYWYRQTLGQGPEFLTYFQNEAQLEKSRLLSDRFSAERPKGSFSTLEIQRTEQGDSAMYLCASSSVGLAPDTQYFGPGTRLTVL.